A selection of T cell receptor beta chains follows, all from one sample in a study of T cells after yellow fever vaccination. A single record per CDR3 protein comes from TCRdb applying MiXCR to the 5' RACE reads. Of 500,000 to 550,000 distinct CDR3 sequences in the sample, less than 25% are singletons; the top ten hold roughly a sixth. Sequenced material: PBMCs, taken more than 20 days after the first yellow fever vaccination. All receptors derive from a man younger than 30 who received the YFV17D yellow fever vaccine. The CDR3 runs from the conserved cysteine through the conserved F or W. Fields, in order: clone size, J gene, V gene, D gene, CDR3 protein, CDR3 DNA. The D gene is left open where the match is weak. Clone size is given for some rows only: seen once, a few or many times, or a class if the clone is expanded.

clone_size: .
j_call: TRBJ2-3
v_call: TRBV5-1
d_call: .
cdr3_aa: CASSWRQTDTQYF
cdr3_nt: TGCGCCAGCAGCTGGAGACAGACAGATACGCAGTATTTT

clone_size: .
j_call: TRBJ2-1
v_call: TRBV5-1
d_call: .
cdr3_aa: CASSFYEDNEQFF
cdr3_nt: TGCGCCAGCAGCTTCTACGAGGACAATGAGCAGTTCTTC

clone_size: .
j_call: TRBJ2-1
v_call: TRBV5-4
d_call: TRBD2
cdr3_aa: CASTSRLAGAHSSYNEQFF
cdr3_nt: TGTGCCAGCACCTCCCGACTAGCGGGGGCGCACAGCTCCTACAATGAGCAGTTCTTC

clone_size: .
j_call: TRBJ1-4
v_call: TRBV3-1
d_call: .
cdr3_aa: CASSQDEAHLNEKLFF
cdr3_nt: TGTGCCAGCAGCCAAGATGAGGCCCACCTTAATGAAAAACTGTTTTTT

clone_size: .
j_call: TRBJ1-5
v_call: TRBV6-1
d_call: .
cdr3_aa: CASGGGPNNQPQHF
cdr3_nt: TGTGCCAGCGGAGGGGGACCGAACAATCAGCCCCAGCATTTT

clone_size: once
j_call: TRBJ2-5
v_call: TRBV5-1
d_call: .
cdr3_aa: CASSLGGSWETQYF
cdr3_nt: TGCGCCAGCAGCTTGGGCGGTTCTTGGGAGACCCAGTACTTC

clone_size: .
j_call: TRBJ2-3
v_call: TRBV6-5
d_call: .
cdr3_aa: CASSSSGVRTDTQYF
cdr3_nt: TGTGCCAGCAGTTCCTCAGGGGTCCGCACAGATACGCAGTATTTT

clone_size: once
j_call: TRBJ2-1
v_call: TRBV6-2/TRBV6-3
d_call: TRBD2
cdr3_aa: CASGLAGGRGQFF
cdr3_nt: TGTGCCAGCGGCTTAGCGGGGGGCCGGGGGCAGTTCTTC

clone_size: .
j_call: TRBJ2-1
v_call: TRBV5-4
d_call: .
cdr3_aa: CASSLSGHLEGEQFF
cdr3_nt: TGTGCCAGCAGCTTGTCGGGCCACTTAGAAGGGGAGCAGTTCTTC

clone_size: .
j_call: TRBJ2-5
v_call: TRBV21-1
d_call: .
cdr3_aa: CVLEDRRARETQYF
cdr3_nt: TGTGTCCTGGAGGACAGGCGGGCGAGGGAGACCCAGTACTTC

clone_size: .
j_call: TRBJ2-3
v_call: TRBV7-2
d_call: TRBD1
cdr3_aa: CASTIVGTGGTDTQYF
cdr3_nt: TGTGCCAGCACCATCGTGGGGACAGGGGGCACAGATACGCAGTATTTT

clone_size: .
j_call: TRBJ1-5
v_call: TRBV4-2
d_call: .
cdr3_aa: CASSLDSNNQPQHF
cdr3_nt: TGTGCCAGCAGCTTGGACAGTAACAATCAGCCCCAGCATTTT

clone_size: few
j_call: TRBJ1-2
v_call: TRBV6-6
d_call: .
cdr3_aa: CATSTGNNYGYTF
cdr3_nt: TGTGCCACCTCCACAGGGAATAACTATGGCTACACCTTC

clone_size: few
j_call: TRBJ1-2
v_call: TRBV4-1
d_call: .
cdr3_aa: CASSLPGSRGYTF
cdr3_nt: TGCGCCAGCAGCCTCCCGGGAAGCCGGGGCTACACCTTC